The 10 T cell receptor beta chains reported below all come from one sample, sequenced in a study of OX40 agonist ivuxolimab in advanced cancers. The protocol used for the library was the immunoSEQ multiplex PCR assay. TCRdb took this table from immuneACCESS and kept in-frame rearrangements with V and J called. Such tables lack part of the clones; where checked against another copy, unresolved V genes explain under half of the gap, and the rest is unexplained. Counted in this sample were 65,000 to 75,000 clones; 92% of them appeared once. Roughly 0.45% of the sample belongs to the ten largest clones. Sequences were derived from CD4+ or CD8+ T cells sorted from blood, sampled in a trial of the OX40 agonist ivuxolimab. These receptors originate from an adult with an advanced solid tumor such as melanoma, head and neck, liver or kidney cancer.

The chain couples TRBV5-4 to TRBJ1-2, with TRBD1 identical over 9 bases. This CDR3 is built from 15 residues. Trimming at V came to 4 bases and at J to 2 bases, leaving 6 bases not matched to a gene. From germline, CDR1 is SGHNT and CDR2 YYREEE (reference sequence). The CDR3 region has the DNA TGTGCCAGCAGCCAGGGACAGGGTTCAAACTATGGCTACACCTTC. This gives the protein CASSQGQGSNYGYTF. Supplemented by reference TRBV5-4 and TRBJ1-2, the full variable domain reads ETGVTQSPTHLIKTRGQQVTLRCSSQSGHNTVSWYQQALGQGPQFIFQYYREEENGRGNFPPRFSGLQFPNYSSELNVNALELDDSALYLCASSQGQGSNYGYTFGSGTRLTVV.

CDR3 protein: CASSRRGANEKLFF. CDR3 sequence (DNA): TGTGCCAGCAGCCGACGGGGGGCTAATGAAAAACTGTTTTTT. The chain uses TRBV27 and TRBJ1-4; perhaps TRBD1 as D (5 bases). The germline CDR1 and CDR2 sequences are MNHEY and SMNVEV (reference sequence). CDR3 length equals 14 residues. Between the trimmed V and J ends, which lost 6 bases and 3 bases, there was a span of 11 bases.

This chain links TRBV5-1 with TRBJ2-2, with D possibly matching TRBD1 (5 bases). Germline V gives CDR1 SGHRS, CDR2 YFSETQ. V lost 2 bases and J lost 2, with 7 bases in between. The CDR3 loop spans 14 amino acids. CDR3 nucleotides: TGCGCCAGCAGCTTTGACAGAAACACCGGGGAGCTGTTTTTT. Amino acids: CASSFDRNTGELFF.

The chain joins TRBV30 to TRBJ2-7; tentatively, D is TRBD2 (7 bases). The V gene's germline CDR1 is GTSNPN and CDR2 SVGIG (reference sequence). The CDR3 is 14 residues long. Deletions cut 5 bases from V and 7 bases from J, with 21 bases between. CDR3 nucleotides: TGTGCCTGGGCTCCGGACTGGGGGGGGCAGGAGCAGTACTTC. Translation gives CAWAPDWGGQEQYF.

J is TRBJ2-1 and V is TRBV7-8; possibly TRBD1 or TRBD2 for D (5 bases each). With 1 base removed from V and 6 bases from J, the gap between germline ends came to 13 bases. This CDR3 comprises 15 residues. In germline, CDR1 is SGHVS, CDR2 FQNEAQ. The CDR3 DNA is TGTGCCAGCAGCTTAGTATGGGACCCCGCCAATGAGCAGTTCTTC. Protein: CASSLVWDPANEQFF.

This chain joins TRBV10-3 and TRBJ2-3; 9 bases match TRBD2. Germline CDR1 is ENHRY and CDR2 is SYGVKD. The CDR3 totals 15 residues. Trimming cost V 0 bases and J 6 bases; bases outside gene matches: 4. The CDR3 DNA is TGTGCCATCAGTGAGTCAAGCGGGAGGATGGATACGCAGTATTTT. As protein: CAISESSGRMDTQYF.

The rearrangement joins TRBV7-9 to TRBJ2-5, with 15 bases aligning to TRBD2. The V segment lost 3 bases and the J segment 0 bases; nucleotides outside the gene matches: 5. This CDR3 has 18 residues. Germline V lookup: CDR1 SEHNR, CDR2 FQNEAQ (reference sequence). The CDR3 nucleotides read TGTGCCAGCAGCTTGGGACTAGCGGGAGGCAGGGACCAAGAGACCCAGTACTTC. Translation: CASSLGLAGGRDQETQYF. Together with reference TRBV7-9 and TRBJ2-5, the CDR3 gives the full variable domain: DTGVSQNPRHKITKRGQNVTFRCDPISEHNRLYWYRQTLGQGPEFLTYFQNEAQLEKSRLLSDRFSAERPKGSFSTLEIQRTEQGDSAMYLCASSLGLAGGRDQETQYFGPGTRLLVL.

V usage is TRBV9 and J usage is TRBJ2-2, with D possibly being TRBD2 (6 bases). V lost 1 base and J 4 bases, leaving 11 bases between the germline ends. Germline assignment: CDR1 SGDLS and CDR2 YYNGEE. The CDR3 is made up of 15 amino acids. CDR3 DNA sequence: TGTGCCAGCAGCGTAATAAAGGGAGGCACCGGGGAGCTGTTTTTT. This sequence encodes CASSVIKGGTGELFF.

The V call is TRBV19, the J call TRBJ1-2; D is unresolved. Germline CDR1 reads LNHDA; CDR2 reads SQIVND (reference sequence). Trimming shortened V by 7 bases and J by 4 bases, and 13 bases separated the two germline ends. The CDR3 has 13 amino acids. DNA of the CDR3: TGTGCCAGTAAATCGGGTTATGGCTATGGCTACACCTTC. Its translation is CASKSGYGYGYTF. Complete variable domain (other parts from reference TRBV19 and TRBJ1-2): DGGITQSPKYLFRKEGQNVTLSCEQNLNHDAMYWYRQDPGQGLRLIYYSQIVNDFQKGDIAEGYSVSREKKESFPLTVTSAQKNPTAFYLCASKSGYGYGYTFGSGTRLTVV.

This chain joins TRBV11-1 and TRBJ1-2; 8 bases match TRBD1. Per germline, CDR1 SGHAT and CDR2 FQDESV (reference sequence). J was trimmed by 5 bases and V by 6 bases; bases with no gene match: 8. The CDR3 totals 14 residues. CDR3 amino acids: CASRSLDREYGYTF. CDR3 nucleotide sequence: TGTGCCAGCAGGAGTTTGGACAGGGAGTATGGCTACACCTTC.